The TCR beta chain described here comes from a study of blood T cell repertoires in COVID-19. Trimming removed 5 bases from V and 0 bases from J, with 7 bases in between. This CDR3 is 14 amino acids long. Per the germline V gene, CDR1 is MNHEY and CDR2 is SVGEGT. Seattle patients were enrolled while actively infected and followed longitudinally. Here immunoSEQ multiplex PCR was the method, and the copy in TCRdb shows in-frame clones only, minus some. The data contain about 200,000 clones, 70% to 90% of them seen just once; the ten biggest clones take up about 0.95%. The gene calls are TRBV6-2 or TRBV6-3 and TRBJ2-2, with a possible D match to TRBD2 (5 bases). Sequenced input: peripheral blood. This receptor was obtained from a man in his 60s with COVID-19, enrolled during active disease. CDR3 nucleotides: TGTGCCAGCAGTCAGGACTCGAACACCGGGGAGCTGTTTTTT. It specifies CASSQDSNTGELFF.